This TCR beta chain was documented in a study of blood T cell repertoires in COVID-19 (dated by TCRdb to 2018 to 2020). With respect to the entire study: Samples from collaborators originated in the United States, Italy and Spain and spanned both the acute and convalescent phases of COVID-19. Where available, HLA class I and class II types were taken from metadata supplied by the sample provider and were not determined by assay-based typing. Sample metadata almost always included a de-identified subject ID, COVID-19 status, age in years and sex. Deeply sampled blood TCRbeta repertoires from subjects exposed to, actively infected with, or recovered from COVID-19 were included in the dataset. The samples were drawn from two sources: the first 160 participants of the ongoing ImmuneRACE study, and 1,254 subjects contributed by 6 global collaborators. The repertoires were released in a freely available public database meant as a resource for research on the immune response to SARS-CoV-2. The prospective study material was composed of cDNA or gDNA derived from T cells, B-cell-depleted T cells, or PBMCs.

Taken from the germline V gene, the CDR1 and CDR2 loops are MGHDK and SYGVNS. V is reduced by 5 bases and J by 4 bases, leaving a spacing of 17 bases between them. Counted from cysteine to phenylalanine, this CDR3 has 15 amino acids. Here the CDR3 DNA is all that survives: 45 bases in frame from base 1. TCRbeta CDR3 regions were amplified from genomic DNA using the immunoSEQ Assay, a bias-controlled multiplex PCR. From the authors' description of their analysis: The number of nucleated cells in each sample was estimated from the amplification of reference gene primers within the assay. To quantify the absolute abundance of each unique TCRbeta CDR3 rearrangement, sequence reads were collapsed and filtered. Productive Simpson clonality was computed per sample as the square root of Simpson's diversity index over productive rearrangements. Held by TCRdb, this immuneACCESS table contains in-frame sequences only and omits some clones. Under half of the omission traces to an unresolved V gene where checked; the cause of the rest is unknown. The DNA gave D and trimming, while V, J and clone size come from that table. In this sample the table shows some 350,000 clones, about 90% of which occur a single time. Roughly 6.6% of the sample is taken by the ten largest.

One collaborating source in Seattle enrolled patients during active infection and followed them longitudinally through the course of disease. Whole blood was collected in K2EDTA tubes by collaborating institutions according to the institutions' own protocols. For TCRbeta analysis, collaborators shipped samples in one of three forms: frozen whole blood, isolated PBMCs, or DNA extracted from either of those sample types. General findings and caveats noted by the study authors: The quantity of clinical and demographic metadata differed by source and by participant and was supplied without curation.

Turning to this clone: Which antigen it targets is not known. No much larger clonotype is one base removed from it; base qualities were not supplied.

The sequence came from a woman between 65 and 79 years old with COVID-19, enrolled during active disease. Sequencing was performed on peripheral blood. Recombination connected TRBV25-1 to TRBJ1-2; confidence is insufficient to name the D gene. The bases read TGTGCCAGCAGTCCCAAGGATAGAACTAGCTATGGCTACACCTTC. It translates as CASSPKDRTSYGYTF.